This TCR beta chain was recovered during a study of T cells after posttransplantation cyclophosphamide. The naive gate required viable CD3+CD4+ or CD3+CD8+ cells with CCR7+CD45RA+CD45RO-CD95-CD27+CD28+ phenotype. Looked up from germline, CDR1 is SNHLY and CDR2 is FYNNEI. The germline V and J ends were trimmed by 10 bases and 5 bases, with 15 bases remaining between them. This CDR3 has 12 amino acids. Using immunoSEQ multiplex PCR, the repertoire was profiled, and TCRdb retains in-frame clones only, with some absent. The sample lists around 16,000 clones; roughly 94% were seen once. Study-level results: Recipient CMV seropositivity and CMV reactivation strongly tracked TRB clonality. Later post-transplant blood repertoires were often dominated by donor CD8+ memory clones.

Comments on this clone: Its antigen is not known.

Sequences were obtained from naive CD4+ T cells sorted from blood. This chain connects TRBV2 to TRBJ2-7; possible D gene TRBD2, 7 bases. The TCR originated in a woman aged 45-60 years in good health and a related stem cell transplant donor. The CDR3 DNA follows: TGTGCCACCAAAGGGGGGGCTCACGAGCAGTACTTC. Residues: CATKGGAHEQYF.